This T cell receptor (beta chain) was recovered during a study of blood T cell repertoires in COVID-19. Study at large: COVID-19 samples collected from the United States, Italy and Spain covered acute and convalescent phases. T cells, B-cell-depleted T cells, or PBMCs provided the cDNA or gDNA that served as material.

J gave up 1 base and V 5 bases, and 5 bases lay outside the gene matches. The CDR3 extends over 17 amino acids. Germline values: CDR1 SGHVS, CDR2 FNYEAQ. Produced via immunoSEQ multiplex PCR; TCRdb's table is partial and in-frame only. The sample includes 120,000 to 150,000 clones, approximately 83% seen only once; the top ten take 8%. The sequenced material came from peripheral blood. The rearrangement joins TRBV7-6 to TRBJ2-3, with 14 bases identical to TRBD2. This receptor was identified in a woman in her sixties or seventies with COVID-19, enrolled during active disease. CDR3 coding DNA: TGTGCCAGCAGCCCTTGGACTAGCGGGGGGCGCACAGATACGCAGTATTTT. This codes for CASSPWTSGGRTDTQYF.